A single sample gave rise to the 27 T cell receptor beta chains below, sequenced in a study of T cell changes during pregnancy in multiple sclerosis. TCRdb keeps only in-frame clones here, not all; method: immunoSEQ multiplex PCR. Of 38,000 or so clones listed, 92% are singletons. This sample comprised CD8+ T cells from peripheral blood mononuclear cells, obtained in the first trimester of pregnancy. The receptors here all came from a female donor with multiple sclerosis, enrolled in a pregnancy study.

This chain connects TRBV2 to TRBJ1-2, with TRBD1 matching 7 bases. Germline-derived CDR1 and CDR2 are SNHLY and FYNNEI. The CDR3 covers 13 residues. V was clipped by 10 bases and J by 3 bases; unmatched bases: 8. This chain's CDR3 is CATQGDRDYGYTF. The CDR3 nucleotides are TGTGCCACCCAGGGGGACAGAGACTATGGCTACACCTTC.

This clone has only one observation. The CDR3 reads CASSEQGLAQYEQYF. In DNA form, the CDR3 reads TGTGCCAGCAGTGAACAGGGACTAGCTCAGTACGAGCAGTACTTC. The V and J genes are TRBV2 and TRBJ2-7; TRBD2 agrees at 9 bases. Germline-derived CDR1 and CDR2 are SNHLY and FYNNEI. CDR3 size: 15 residues. V lost 2 bases, J lost 4 bases, and 6 bases stayed unmatched.

This chain links TRBV7-9 with TRBJ2-7, with TRBD1 matching 9 bases. The germline V gene encodes CDR1 SEHNR and CDR2 FQNEAQ (reference sequence). V shed 5 bases and J 2 bases; nucleotides not matched to a gene: 7. The CDR3 loop spans 15 amino acids. The CDR3 bases are TGTGCCAGCAGCGGAGGACAGGGGCATACCTACGAGCAGTACTTC. Protein product: CASSGGQGHTYEQYF.

V and J are TRBV2 and TRBJ1-5, with no clear D. V dropped 0 bases and J dropped 0 bases, with 6 bases sitting between them. This CDR3 has 15 amino acids. Germline lookup yields CDR1 SNHLY and CDR2 FYNNEI. The CDR3 loop reads CASSEADYSNQPQHF. The CDR3 DNA sequence: TGTGCCAGCAGTGAAGCAGACTATAGCAATCAGCCCCAGCATTTT.

The V call is TRBV19, the J call TRBJ2-2; D is possibly TRBD1 (6 bases). V dropped 5 bases and J dropped 2 bases, with 15 bases sitting between them. CDR3 length equals 16 residues. The V gene's germline CDR1 is LNHDA and CDR2 SQIVND (reference sequence). The CDR3 DNA sequence: TGTGCCAGTAGTCCCCCCCAGGACAGAAACACCGGGGAGCTGTTTTTT. Its protein is CASSPPQDRNTGELFF.

The rearrangement uses TRBV13 and TRBJ1-1; D gene uncertain. The CDR3 is made up of 15 amino acids. V was clipped by 0 bases and J by 9 bases, with 17 bases between them. Germline V lookup: CDR1 PRHDT, CDR2 FYEKMQ (reference sequence). This chain's CDR3 is CASSLGGGGPGKAFF. The CDR3, as DNA: TGTGCCAGCAGCTTAGGGGGCGGAGGTCCGGGTAAAGCTTTCTTT.

This chain joins TRBV2 and TRBJ1-6, with 7 bases identical to TRBD1. The CDR3 totals 17 residues. Looked up from germline, CDR1 is SNHLY and CDR2 is FYNNEI. Trimming removed 4 bases from V and 6 bases from J; junction bases left unmatched: 12. The CDR3 region is CASSVLVRGQVNSPLHF. In DNA form, the CDR3 reads TGTGCCAGCAGTGTTTTAGTACGCGGACAGGTTAATTCACCCCTCCACTTT.

The chain is built from TRBV5-6 and TRBJ2-3; a possible D gene is TRBD1 (6 bases). Germline CDR1 is SGHDT and CDR2 is YYEEEE. V shed 6 bases and J shed 4 bases, with 18 bases lying between them. The CDR3 contains 15 residues. The CDR3 spells CASTPGLGAADTQYF. CDR3 DNA: TGTGCCAGCACCCCCGGATTGGGGGCCGCAGATACGCAGTATTTT.

The chain employs TRBV6-4 and TRBJ1-5, with D possibly being TRBD1 (5 bases). Trimming removed 10 bases from V and 4 bases from J, with 20 bases in between. This CDR3 has 15 amino acids. Germline V gene data show CDR1 as MRHNA and CDR2 as SNTAGT. CDR3 bases: TGTGCCAACCCGGACACACCAAAGGGAAATCAGCCCCAGCATTTT. Its translation is CANPDTPKGNQPQHF.

The chain is built from TRBV5-6 and TRBJ2-7, with 9 bases aligning to TRBD2. The CDR3 has 17 residues. V lost 0 bases, J lost 7 bases, and 14 bases stayed unmatched. CDR1 is SGHDT, CDR2 YYEEEE, per germline. The CDR3 DNA is TGTGCCAGCAGCTTGGGGGGAGCCTGGACTAGCGAGGATGAGCAGTACTTC. Protein product: CASSLGGAWTSEDEQYF.

The chain carries TRBV14 and TRBJ2-3; weak D call: TRBD1 (5 bases). Germline V lookup: CDR1 SGHDN, CDR2 FVKESK. V was cut by 0 bases and J by 0 bases, with 10 bases left in between. CDR3 length: 16 residues. CDR3 residues: CASSQEGQRSTDTQYF. The CDR3 nucleotides read TGTGCCAGCAGCCAAGAGGGGCAGAGGAGCACAGATACGCAGTATTTT.

The chain joins TRBV7-2 to TRBJ2-7; 7 nucleotides agree with TRBD1. With V trimmed by 5 bases and J by 6 bases, 4 bases remained unmatched. The CDR3 spans 12 residues. Per the germline V gene, CDR1 is SGHTA and CDR2 is FQGNSA. The CDR3 DNA reads TGTGCCAGCAGCCCCCGGACAGGCGAGCAGTACTTC. This gives the protein CASSPRTGEQYF.

This chain joins TRBV28 and TRBJ1-1; D remains unclear. V lost 4 bases and J lost 0, with 9 bases in between. CDR3 length: 14 amino acids. Germline loops: CDR1 MDHEN, CDR2 SYDVKM. The CDR3 DNA is TGTGCCAGCAGTTCCATCGAGATGAACACTGAAGCTTTCTTT. This sequence encodes CASSSIEMNTEAFF.

V and J are TRBV13 and TRBJ2-1; TRBD2 agrees at 11 bases. This CDR3 spans 18 amino acids. V gave up 0 bases and J gave up 2 bases; unmatched junction bases: 6. CDR1 is PRHDT, CDR2 FYEKMQ, per germline (reference sequence). In nucleotides, the CDR3 is TGTGCCAGCAGCTTAGGGGCTAGCGGGGGGCCCACCTACAATGAGCAGTTCTTC. Translated, it gives CASSLGASGGPTYNEQFF.

The chain has TRBV5-4 and TRBJ1-6; D call uncertain. The CDR3 has 14 amino acids. V was clipped by 4 bases and J by 3 bases, with 8 bases between them. Germline assignment: CDR1 SGHNT and CDR2 YYREEE (reference sequence). CDR3 sequence reads: CASSLGYYNSPLHF. CDR3 in DNA: TGTGCCAGCAGCCTGGGCTACTATAATTCACCCCTCCACTTT.

The CDR3 region has the DNA TGTGCCAGCAGTTTGACAGGGGTCAACTACGAGCAGTACTTC. It specifies CASSLTGVNYEQYF. The chain links TRBV7-3 to TRBJ2-7; TRBD1 matches at 8 bases. CDR3 length: 14 residues. The germline gives CDR1 SGHTA, CDR2 FQGTGA. V was pared by 6 bases and J by 3 bases, with 7 bases of the junction left unmatched.

Only one count was recorded for this clone. V and J are TRBV6-4 and TRBJ2-6; a weak D match, TRBD1 (5 bases). Trimming shortened V by 3 bases and J by 0 bases, and 6 bases separated the two germline ends. Germline lookup yields CDR1 MRHNA and CDR2 SNTAGT. The CDR3 has 15 residues. The CDR3 loop reads CASSERGSGANVLTF. CDR3 DNA: TGTGCCAGCAGTGAAAGGGGCTCTGGGGCCAACGTCCTGACTTTC.

This clone has only one observation. CDR3 in amino acids: CASTTGSSYNEQFF. The CDR3 DNA reads as TGTGCCAGTACGACCGGGAGCTCCTACAATGAGCAGTTCTTC. The chain employs TRBV19 and TRBJ2-1; perhaps TRBD2 as D (6 bases). Germline CDR1 LNHDA, CDR2 SQIVND (reference sequence). The CDR3 is 14 amino acids. V was cut by 7 bases and J by 0 bases, with 10 bases left in between.

The chain recombines TRBV6-5 with TRBJ2-3, with D possibly being TRBD2 (6 bases). Deletions cut 1 base from V and 3 bases from J, with 14 bases between. The germline V gene encodes CDR1 MNHEY and CDR2 SVGAGI. The CDR3 contains 16 residues. The DNA for the CDR3 is TGTGCCAGCAGTTACTACGGGGGTTACGGTACAGATACGCAGTATTTT. Translated: CASSYYGGYGTDTQYF.

This chain joins TRBV13 and TRBJ1-1, with a weak D call TRBD1 (6 bases). CDR1 is PRHDT and CDR2 is FYEKMQ in the germline V gene (reference sequence). The germline V and J ends were trimmed by 4 bases and 1 base, with 19 bases remaining between them. This CDR3 spans 17 amino acids. CDR3 residues: CASSSTAQGQGNTEAFF. CDR3 in DNA: TGTGCCAGCAGCTCAACGGCCCAGGGGCAGGGGAACACTGAAGCTTTCTTT.

The rearrangement joins TRBV19 to TRBJ2-1, with 8 bases identical to TRBD2. This CDR3 comprises 14 residues. V shed 6 bases, J shed 3 bases, and the junction held 4 bases outside the gene matches. The germline gives CDR1 LNHDA, CDR2 SQIVND (reference sequence). The CDR3 loop reads CASSPAGGYNEQFF. The CDR3 coding sequence is TGTGCCAGTAGCCCGGCGGGGGGCTACAATGAGCAGTTCTTC.

This chain connects TRBV9 to TRBJ2-1, with a possible D match to TRBD2 (7 bases). Germline CDR1 reads SGDLS; CDR2 reads YYNGEE. V was trimmed by 1 base and J by 3 bases, leaving 17 bases between them. CDR3 length: 17 residues. For the CDR3, the DNA is TGTGCCAGCAGCGTACCCAGGGGCGGGGGAGACTACAATGAGCAGTTCTTC. It codes for CASSVPRGGGDYNEQFF.

This CDR3 reads CASSQVAGVMNTEAFF. DNA for the CDR3: TGCGCCAGCAGCCAAGTGGCAGGGGTCATGAACACTGAAGCTTTCTTT. The chain has TRBV4-1 and TRBJ1-1; a weak D match, TRBD1 (6 bases). This CDR3 contains 16 residues. CDR1 and CDR2 from the germline V gene are MGHRA and YSYEKL. Deletions cut 1 base from V and 0 bases from J, with 12 bases between.

Only one count was recorded for this clone. This rearrangement joins TRBV27 to TRBJ1-4, with D possibly TRBD1 on 5 matching bases. V shed 1 base and J shed 1 base, with 10 bases lying between them. In germline, CDR1 is MNHEY, CDR2 SMNVEV (reference sequence). CDR3 size: 16 residues. The CDR3: CASSLLGGGTNEKLFF. Here the CDR3 DNA reads TGTGCCAGCAGTTTATTGGGGGGAGGAACTAATGAAAAACTGTTTTTT.

The J gene is TRBJ2-7, the V gene TRBV7-9; D remains ambiguous. The CDR3 totals 12 residues. Germline loops: CDR1 SEHNR, CDR2 FQNEAQ (reference sequence). V gave up 5 bases and J gave up 5 bases, with 10 bases separating them. The CDR3 nucleotides read TGTGCCAGCAGCCGAGCAGGTGACGAGCAGTACTTC. It specifies CASSRAGDEQYF.

Regarding this clone: One end of the junction fails to match germline, which may point to a read error. This chain uses TRBV7-7 with TRBJ2-2; possibly TRBD1 for D (5 bases). The CDR3 spans 13 residues. Per the germline V gene, CDR1 is SSHAT and CDR2 is FNYEAQ (reference sequence). The CDR3 DNA reads TGTGCTAGCAGTCAGGGTGACACCGGGGAGCTGTTTTTT. Encoded protein: CASSQGDTGELFF.

The chain uses TRBV6-4 and TRBJ1-2, with 10 positions matching TRBD1. The germline gives CDR1 MRHNA, CDR2 SNTAGT. The CDR3 totals 15 residues. Losses at the gene ends were 2 bases for V and 8 bases for J; bases not matched to a gene: 8. The CDR3 here is CASSDTGQGVGGYTF. The CDR3 bases are TGTGCCAGCAGTGACACCGGACAGGGGGTCGGAGGCTACACCTTC.